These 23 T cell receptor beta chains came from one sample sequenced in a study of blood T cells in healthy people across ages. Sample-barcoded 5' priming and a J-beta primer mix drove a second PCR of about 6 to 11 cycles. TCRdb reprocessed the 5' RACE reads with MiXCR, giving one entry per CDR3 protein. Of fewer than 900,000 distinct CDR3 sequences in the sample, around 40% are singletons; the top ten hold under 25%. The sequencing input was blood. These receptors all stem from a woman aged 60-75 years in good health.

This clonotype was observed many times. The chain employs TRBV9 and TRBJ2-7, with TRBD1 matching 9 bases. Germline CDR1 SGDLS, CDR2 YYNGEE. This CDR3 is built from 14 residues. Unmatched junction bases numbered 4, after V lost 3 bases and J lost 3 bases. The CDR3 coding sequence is TGTGCCAGCAGCGCGGGACAGGGTGTCTACGAGCAGTACTTC. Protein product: CASSAGQGVYEQYF.

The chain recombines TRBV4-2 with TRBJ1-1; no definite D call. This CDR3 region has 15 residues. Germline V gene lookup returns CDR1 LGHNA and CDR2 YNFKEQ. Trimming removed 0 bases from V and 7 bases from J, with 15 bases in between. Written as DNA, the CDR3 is TGTGCCAGCAGCCAAGATCTCGGGGATTGGGGTGAAGCTTTCTTT. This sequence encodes CASSQDLGDWGEAFF.

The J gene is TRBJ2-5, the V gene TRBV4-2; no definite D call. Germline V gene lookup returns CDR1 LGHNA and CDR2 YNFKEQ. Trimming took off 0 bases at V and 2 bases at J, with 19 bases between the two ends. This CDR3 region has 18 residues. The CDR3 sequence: CASSQELGSKAKQETQYF. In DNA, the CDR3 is TGTGCCAGCAGCCAAGAGTTAGGATCCAAGGCAAAACAAGAGACCCAGTACTTC.

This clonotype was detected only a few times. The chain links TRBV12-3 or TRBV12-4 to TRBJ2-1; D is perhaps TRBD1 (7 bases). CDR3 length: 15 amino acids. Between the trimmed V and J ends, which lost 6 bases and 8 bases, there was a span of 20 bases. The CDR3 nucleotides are TGTGCCAGCAGATCTCCGACAGGGACTTCGGATGAGCAGTTCTTC. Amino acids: CASRSPTGTSDEQFF.

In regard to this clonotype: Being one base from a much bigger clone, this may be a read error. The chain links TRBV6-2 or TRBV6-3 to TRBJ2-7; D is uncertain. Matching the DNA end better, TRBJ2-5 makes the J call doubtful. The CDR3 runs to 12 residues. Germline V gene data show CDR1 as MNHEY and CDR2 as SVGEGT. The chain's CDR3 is CACSFLRQTQYF. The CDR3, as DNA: TGTGCCTGCAGCTTCTTACGGCAGACCCAGTACTTC.

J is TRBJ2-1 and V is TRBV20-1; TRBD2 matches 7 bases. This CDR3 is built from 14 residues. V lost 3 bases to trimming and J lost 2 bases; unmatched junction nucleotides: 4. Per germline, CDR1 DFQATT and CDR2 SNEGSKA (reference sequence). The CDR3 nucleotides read TGCAGTGCTAGGAGGCGGGAGCCCTACAATGAGCAGTTCTTC. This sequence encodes CSARRREPYNEQFF.

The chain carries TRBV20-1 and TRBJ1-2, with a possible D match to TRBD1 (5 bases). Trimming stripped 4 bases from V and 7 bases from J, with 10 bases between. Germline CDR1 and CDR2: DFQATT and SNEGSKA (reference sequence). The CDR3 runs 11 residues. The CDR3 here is CSATGFGGYTF. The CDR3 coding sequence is TGCAGTGCTACAGGGTTCGGTGGCTACACCTTC.

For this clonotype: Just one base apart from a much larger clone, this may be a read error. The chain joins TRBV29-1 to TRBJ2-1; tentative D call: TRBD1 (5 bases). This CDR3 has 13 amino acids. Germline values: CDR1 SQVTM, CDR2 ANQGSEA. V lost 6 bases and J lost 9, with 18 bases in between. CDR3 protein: CSVYRWRISEQFF. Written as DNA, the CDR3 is TGCAGCGTCTACAGGTGGCGCATAAGTGAGCAGTTCTTC.

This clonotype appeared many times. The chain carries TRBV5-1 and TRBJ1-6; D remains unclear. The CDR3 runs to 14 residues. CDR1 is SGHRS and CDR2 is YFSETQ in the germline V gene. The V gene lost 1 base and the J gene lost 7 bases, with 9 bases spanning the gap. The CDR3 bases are TGCGCCAGCAGCTTGAGTCAGAGCAATTCACCCCTCCACTTT. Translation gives CASSLSQSNSPLHF. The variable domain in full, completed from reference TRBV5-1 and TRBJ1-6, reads KAGVTQTPRYLIKTRGQQVTLSCSPISGHRSVSWYQQTPGQGLQFLFEYFSETQRNKGNFPGRFSGRQFSNSRSEMNVSTLELGDSALYLCASSLSQSNSPLHFGNGTRLTVT.

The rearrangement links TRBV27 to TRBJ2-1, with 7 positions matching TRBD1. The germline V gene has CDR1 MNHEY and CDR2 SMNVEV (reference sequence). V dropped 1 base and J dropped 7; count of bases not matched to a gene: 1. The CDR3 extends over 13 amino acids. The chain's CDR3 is CASSLWTGNEQFF. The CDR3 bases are TGTGCCAGCAGTTTATGGACAGGAAATGAGCAGTTCTTC.

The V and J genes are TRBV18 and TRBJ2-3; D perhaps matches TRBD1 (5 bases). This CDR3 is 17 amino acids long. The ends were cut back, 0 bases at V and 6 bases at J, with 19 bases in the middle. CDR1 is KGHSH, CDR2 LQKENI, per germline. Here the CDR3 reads CASSPPGIGVSGDTQYF. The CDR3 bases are TGTGCCAGCTCACCACCCGGAATAGGGGTCTCTGGGGATACGCAGTATTTT.

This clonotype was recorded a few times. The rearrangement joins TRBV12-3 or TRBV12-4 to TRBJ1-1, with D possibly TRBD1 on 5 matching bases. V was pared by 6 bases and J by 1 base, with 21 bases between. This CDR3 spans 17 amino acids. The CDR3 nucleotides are TGTGCCAGCAGATTCCGGGACTCCCTCGTTAGGAACACTGAAGCTTTCTTT. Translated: CASRFRDSLVRNTEAFF.

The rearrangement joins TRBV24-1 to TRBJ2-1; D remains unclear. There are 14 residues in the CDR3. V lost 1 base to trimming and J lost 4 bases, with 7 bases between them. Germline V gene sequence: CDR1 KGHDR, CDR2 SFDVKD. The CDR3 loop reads CATSDFPTYNEQFF. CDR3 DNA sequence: TGTGCCACCAGTGATTTCCCCACTTACAATGAGCAGTTCTTC.

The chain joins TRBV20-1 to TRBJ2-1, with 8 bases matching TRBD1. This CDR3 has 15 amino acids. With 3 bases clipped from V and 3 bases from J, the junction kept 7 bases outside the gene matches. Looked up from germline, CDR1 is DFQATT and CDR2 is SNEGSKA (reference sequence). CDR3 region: CSASLQGVYYNEQFF. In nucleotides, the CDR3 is TGCAGTGCTAGTCTACAGGGGGTATACTACAATGAGCAGTTCTTC.

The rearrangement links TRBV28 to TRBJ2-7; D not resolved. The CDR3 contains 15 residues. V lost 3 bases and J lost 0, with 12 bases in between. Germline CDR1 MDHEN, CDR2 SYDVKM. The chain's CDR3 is CASSFGSGASYEQYF. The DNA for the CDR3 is TGTGCCAGCAGTTTTGGATCGGGCGCCTCCTACGAGCAGTACTTC.

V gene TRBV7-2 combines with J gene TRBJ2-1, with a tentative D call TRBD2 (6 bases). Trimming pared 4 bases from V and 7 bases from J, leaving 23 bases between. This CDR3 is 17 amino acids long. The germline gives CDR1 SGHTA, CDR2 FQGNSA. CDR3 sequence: CASSSRKRVLVGNEQFF. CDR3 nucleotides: TGTGCCAGCAGCTCAAGAAAGCGGGTACTGGTTGGGAATGAGCAGTTCTTC. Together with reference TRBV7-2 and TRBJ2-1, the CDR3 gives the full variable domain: GAGVSQSPSNKVTEKGKDVELRCDPISGHTALYWYRQSLGQGLEFLIYFQGNSAPDKSGLPSDRFSAERTGGSVSTLTIQRTQQEDSAVYLCASSSRKRVLVGNEQFFGPGTRLTVL.

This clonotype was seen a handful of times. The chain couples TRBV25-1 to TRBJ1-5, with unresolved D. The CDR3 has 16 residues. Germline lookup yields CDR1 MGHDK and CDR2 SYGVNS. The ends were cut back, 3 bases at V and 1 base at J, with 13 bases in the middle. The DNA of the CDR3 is TGTGCCAGCAGTGATGGGGAAGGTGTGAGCAATCAGCCCCAGCATTTT. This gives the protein CASSDGEGVSNQPQHF.

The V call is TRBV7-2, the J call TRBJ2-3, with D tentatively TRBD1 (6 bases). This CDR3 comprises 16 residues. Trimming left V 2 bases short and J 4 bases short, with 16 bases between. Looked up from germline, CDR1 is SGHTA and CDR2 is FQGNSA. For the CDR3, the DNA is TGTGCCAGCAGCTTAATGGGGGCGAATAACGCAGATACGCAGTATTTT. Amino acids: CASSLMGANNADTQYF.

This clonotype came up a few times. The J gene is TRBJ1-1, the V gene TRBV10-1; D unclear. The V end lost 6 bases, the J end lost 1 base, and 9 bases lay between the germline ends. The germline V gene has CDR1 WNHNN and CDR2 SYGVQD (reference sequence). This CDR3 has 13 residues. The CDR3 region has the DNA TGCGCCAGCAGCTCCGTCTGGAACACTGAAGCTTTCTTT. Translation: CASSSVWNTEAFF.

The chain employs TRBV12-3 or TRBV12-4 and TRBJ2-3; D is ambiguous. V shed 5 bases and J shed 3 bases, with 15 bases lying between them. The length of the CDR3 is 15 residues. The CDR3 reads CASSLDPDLTDTQYF. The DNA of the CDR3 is TGTGCCAGCAGTCTGGACCCGGACCTGACAGATACGCAGTATTTT.

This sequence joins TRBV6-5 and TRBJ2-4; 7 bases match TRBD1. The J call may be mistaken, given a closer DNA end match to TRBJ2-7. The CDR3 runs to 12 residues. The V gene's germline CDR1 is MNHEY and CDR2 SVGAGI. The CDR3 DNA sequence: TGTGCCAGCAGGCAGACAGGGTCCGAGCAGTACTTC. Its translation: CASRQTGSEQYF.

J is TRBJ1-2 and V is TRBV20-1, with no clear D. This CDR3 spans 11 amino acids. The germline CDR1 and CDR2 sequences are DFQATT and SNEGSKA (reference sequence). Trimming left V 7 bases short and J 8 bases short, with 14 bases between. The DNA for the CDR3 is TGCAGTGGGGCGAGGCCGGGGGGCTACACCTTC. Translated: CSGARPGGYTF.

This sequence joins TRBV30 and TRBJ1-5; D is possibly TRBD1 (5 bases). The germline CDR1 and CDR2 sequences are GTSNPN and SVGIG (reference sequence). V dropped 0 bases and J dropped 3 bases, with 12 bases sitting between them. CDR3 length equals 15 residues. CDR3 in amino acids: CAWSVGDGPNQPQHF. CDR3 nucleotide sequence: TGTGCCTGGAGTGTAGGGGACGGACCCAATCAGCCCCAGCATTTT. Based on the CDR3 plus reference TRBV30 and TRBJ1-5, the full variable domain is SQTIHQWPATLVQPVGSPLSLECTVEGTSNPNLYWYRQAAGRGLQLLFYSVGIGQISSEVPQNLSASRPQDRQFILSSKKLLLSDSGFYLCAWSVGDGPNQPQHFGDGTRLSIL.